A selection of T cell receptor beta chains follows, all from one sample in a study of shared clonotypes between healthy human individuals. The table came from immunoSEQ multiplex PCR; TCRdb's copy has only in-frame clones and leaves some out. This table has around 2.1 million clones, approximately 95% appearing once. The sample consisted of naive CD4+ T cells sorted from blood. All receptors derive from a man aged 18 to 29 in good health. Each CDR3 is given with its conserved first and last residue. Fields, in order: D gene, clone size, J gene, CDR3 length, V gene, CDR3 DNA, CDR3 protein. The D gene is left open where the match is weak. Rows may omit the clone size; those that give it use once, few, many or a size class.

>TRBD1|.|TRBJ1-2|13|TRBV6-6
TGTGCCAGCAGGGAAGGGACAGTCTATGGCTACACCTTC
CASREGTVYGYTF
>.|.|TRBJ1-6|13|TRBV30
TGTGCCTGGAGTTTTACAGTTAATTCACCCCTCCACTTT
CAWSFTVNSPLHF
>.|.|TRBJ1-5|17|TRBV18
TGTGCCAGCTCACTACTAAAATCAAACAGGGCTGATCAGCCCCAGCATTTT
CASSLLKSNRADQPQHF
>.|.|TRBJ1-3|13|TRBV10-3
TGTGCCATCGTGGGGGGGTCTGGAAACACCATATATTTT
CAIVGGSGNTIYF
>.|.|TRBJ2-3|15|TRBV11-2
TGTGCCAGCAGCTTTAGGTTCGAAAGCACAGATACGCAGTATTTT
CASSFRFESTDTQYF
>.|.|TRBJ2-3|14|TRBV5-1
TGCGCCAGCAGCTTGTGGGGGCCCACAGATACGCAGTATTTT
CASSLWGPTDTQYF
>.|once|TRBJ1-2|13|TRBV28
TGTGCCAGCAGTTATACGGGAGGGCAAGGCTACACCTTC
CASSYTGGQGYTF
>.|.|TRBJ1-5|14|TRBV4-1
TGCGCCAGCAGCCTACAGGTGGTCAATCAGCCCCAGCATTTT
CASSLQVVNQPQHF
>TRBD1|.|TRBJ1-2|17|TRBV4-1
TGCGCCAGCAGCCAAGAAGTACAGGGGAGAACGAACTATGGCTACACCTTC
CASSQEVQGRTNYGYTF
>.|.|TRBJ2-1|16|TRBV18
TGTGCCAGCTCACCACCCGGACTTAGCTCCTACAATGAGCAGTTCTTC
CASSPPGLSSYNEQFF
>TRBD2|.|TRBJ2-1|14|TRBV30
TGTGCCTGGAGTGCAACTCCGACTAGCTCAGAAAAATTCTTC
CAWSATPTSSEKFF
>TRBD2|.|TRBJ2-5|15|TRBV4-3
TGCGCCAGCAGCCAAGAAGCCCTAGCGGGGGAGACCCAGTACTTC
CASSQEALAGETQYF
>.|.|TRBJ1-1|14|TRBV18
TGTGCCAGCTCACTGGGGGCCACGAACACTGAAGCTTTCTTT
CASSLGATNTEAFF
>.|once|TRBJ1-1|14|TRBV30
TGTGCCTGGAGTGCGGCAAATACGTACACTGAAGCTTTCTTT
CAWSAANTYTEAFF
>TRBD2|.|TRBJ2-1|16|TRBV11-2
TGTGCCAGCACCCCTGCGGGAGGGGGGGGGAGGAATGAGCAGTTCTTC
CASTPAGGGGRNEQFF
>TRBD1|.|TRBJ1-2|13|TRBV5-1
TGCGCCAGCAGCACAGGGGGCAACTATGGCTACACCTTC
CASSTGGNYGYTF
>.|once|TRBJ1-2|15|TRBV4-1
TGCGCCAGCAGCCAAGAACCAGGGGACGACTATGGCTACACCTTC
CASSQEPGDDYGYTF
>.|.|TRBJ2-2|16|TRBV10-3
TGTGCCACCTCCAGAAATTCCCAGGGAACCACCGGGGAGCTGTTTTTT
CATSRNSQGTTGELFF
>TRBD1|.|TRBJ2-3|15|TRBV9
TGTGCCAGCAGCGTCGAGGGGGCCGGCACAGATACGCAGTATTTT
CASSVEGAGTDTQYF
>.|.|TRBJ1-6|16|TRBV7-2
TGTGCCAGCAGCTTAGGGGGAAACTCCTATAATTCACCCCTCCACTTT
CASSLGGNSYNSPLHF
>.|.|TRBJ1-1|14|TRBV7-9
TGTGCCAGCACCCACACTACTGATGCGGGTGAAGCTTTCTTT
CASTHTTDAGEAFF
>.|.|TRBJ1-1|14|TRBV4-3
TGCGCCAGCAGCCCCCAGGGCATGAACACTGAAGCTTTCTTT
CASSPQGMNTEAFF